The 6 T cell receptor beta chains given below trace back to one sample, sequenced in a study of shared clonotypes between healthy human individuals. CD45RO-negative, CCR7-selected cells formed the naive CD8 fraction, which excluded terminally differentiated effector memory CD45RA+ cells. TCRdb's copy holds only in-frame clones and misses some; the assay was immunoSEQ multiplex PCR. The sample records about 2 million clones, approximately 95% being singletons. The sequenced sample was naive CD8+ T cells sorted from blood. Receptor source: a young man in good health.

The J gene is TRBJ1-5, the V gene TRBV19; 8 bases line up with TRBD1. CDR1 LNHDA and CDR2 SQIVND come from the germline V gene (reference sequence). The CDR3 is 15 amino acids. Trimming cost V 6 bases and J 2 bases; bases outside gene matches: 6. CDR3 coding DNA: TGTGCCAGTAGGACGGACAGGGAAGGCAATCAGCCCCAGCATTTT. This codes for CASRTDREGNQPQHF.

This chain uses TRBV14 with TRBJ2-6, with unresolved D. The germline V and J ends were trimmed by 0 bases and 0 bases, with 12 bases remaining between them. From germline, CDR1 is SGHDN and CDR2 FVKESK. CDR3 length: 18 amino acids. The CDR3: CASSQEHPSYSGANVLTF. CDR3 DNA: TGTGCCAGCAGCCAAGAACATCCTTCTTACTCTGGGGCCAACGTCCTGACTTTC. Combining the CDR3 with reference TRBV14 and TRBJ2-6 gives the whole variable domain EAGVTQFPSHSVIEKGQTVTLRCDPISGHDNLYWYRRVMGKEIKFLLHFVKESKQDESGMPNNRFLAERTGGTYSTLKVQPAELEDSGVYFCASSQEHPSYSGANVLTFGAGSRLTVL.

This sequence joins TRBV7-9 and TRBJ2-7; 7 bases match TRBD1. Germline V lookup: CDR1 SEHNR, CDR2 FQNEAQ (reference sequence). The trim removed 4 bases at V and 4 bases at J, leaving 10 bases unmatched. The CDR3 consists of 15 residues. CDR3 amino acids: CASSSPQGTRYEQYF. The CDR3 coding sequence is TGTGCCAGCAGCTCCCCACAGGGGACAAGGTACGAGCAGTACTTC. Full variable domain (remainder filled in from reference TRBV7-9 and TRBJ2-7): DTGVSQNPRHKITKRGQNVTFRCDPISEHNRLYWYRQTLGQGPEFLTYFQNEAQLEKSRLLSDRFSAERPKGSFSTLEIQRTEQGDSAMYLCASSSPQGTRYEQYFGPGTRLTVT.

With regard to this clone: At one boundary the junction diverges from the germline segment, which might be a read error. The chain is built from TRBV7-7 and TRBJ2-7; D is ambiguous. CDR1 is SSHAT, CDR2 FNYEAQ, per germline (reference sequence). The CDR3 is made up of 13 amino acids. For the CDR3, the DNA is TGTGCTAGCAGCCCCGTAGTGGGCTACGAGCAGTACTTC. Translating it yields CASSPVVGYEQYF.

The rearrangement links TRBV10-3 to TRBJ2-7; 8 positions agree with TRBD2. V was pared by 3 bases and J by 3 bases, with 7 bases of the junction left unmatched. Germline values: CDR1 ENHRY, CDR2 SYGVKD. The CDR3 totals 15 residues. In DNA form, the CDR3 reads TGTGCCATCAGTGATGGTAGCGGGACCTTCTACGAGCAGTACTTC. Protein: CAISDGSGTFYEQYF.

The J gene is TRBJ2-7, the V gene TRBV25-1; 9 bases align to TRBD2. V lost 1 base, J lost 6 bases, and 10 bases stayed unmatched. The CDR3 sequence is 16 residues long. Germline CDR1 MGHDK, CDR2 SYGVNS. CDR3 amino acids: CASSESSVAGVPEQYF. Written as DNA, the CDR3 is TGTGCCAGCAGTGAATCATCCGTAGCGGGAGTCCCCGAGCAGTACTTC.